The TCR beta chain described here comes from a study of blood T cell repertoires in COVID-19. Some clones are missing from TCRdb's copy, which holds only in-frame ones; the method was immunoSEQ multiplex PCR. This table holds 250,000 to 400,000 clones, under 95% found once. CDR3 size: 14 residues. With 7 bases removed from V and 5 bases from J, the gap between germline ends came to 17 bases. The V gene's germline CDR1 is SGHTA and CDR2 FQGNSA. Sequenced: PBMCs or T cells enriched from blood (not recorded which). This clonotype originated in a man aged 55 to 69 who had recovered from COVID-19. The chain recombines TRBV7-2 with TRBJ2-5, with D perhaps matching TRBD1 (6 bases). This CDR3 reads CASTQRPGAETQYF. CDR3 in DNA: TGTGCCAGCACCCAACGGCCAGGGGCCGAGACCCAGTACTTC.